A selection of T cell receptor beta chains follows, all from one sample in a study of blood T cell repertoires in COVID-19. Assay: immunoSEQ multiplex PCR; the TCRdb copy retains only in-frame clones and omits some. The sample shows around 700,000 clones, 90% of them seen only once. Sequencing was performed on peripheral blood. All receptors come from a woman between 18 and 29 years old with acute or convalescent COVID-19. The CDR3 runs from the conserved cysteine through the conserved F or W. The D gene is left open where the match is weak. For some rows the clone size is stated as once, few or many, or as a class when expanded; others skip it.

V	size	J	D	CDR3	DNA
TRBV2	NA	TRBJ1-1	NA	CATKRTALNTEAFF	TGTGCCACCAAGAGGACAGCACTGAACACTGAAGCTTTCTTT
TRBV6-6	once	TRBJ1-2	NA	CASSPHRDNGYTF	TGTGCCAGCAGTCCCCATCGGGACAACGGCTACACCTTC
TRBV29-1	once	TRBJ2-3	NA	CSVEDSHSFLTDTQYF	TGCAGCGTTGAAGATTCGCACTCGTTCCTCACAGATACGCAGTATTTT
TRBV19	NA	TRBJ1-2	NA	CARHQATYGYTF	TGTGCCAGACACCAGGCTACCTATGGCTACACCTTC
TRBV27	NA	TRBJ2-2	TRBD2	CASSLAGAANTGELFF	TGTGCCAGCAGCCTAGCGGGGGCGGCGAACACCGGGGAGCTGTTTTTT
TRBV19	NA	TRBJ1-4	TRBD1	CASSIGDRINEKLFF	TGTGCCAGTAGTATAGGGGACAGGATAAATGAAAAACTGTTTTTT
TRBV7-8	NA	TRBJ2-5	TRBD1	CASSQIQGAEETQYF	TGTGCCAGCAGCCAGATACAGGGGGCAGAAGAGACCCAGTACTTC
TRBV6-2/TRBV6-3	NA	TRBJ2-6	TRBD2	CASSPRGGIPSSSGANVLTF	TGTGCCAGCAGCCCCCGGGGGGGCATTCCATCCTCATCTGGGGCCAACGTCCTGACTTTC
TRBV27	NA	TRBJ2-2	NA	CASSPHQQGPGELFF	TGTGCCAGCAGTCCCCATCAGCAGGGGCCCGGGGAGCTGTTTTTT
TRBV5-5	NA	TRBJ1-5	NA	CASSLAWRPGGFQPQHF	TGTGCCAGCAGCTTGGCCTGGCGGCCGGGGGGGTTTCAGCCCCAGCATTTT
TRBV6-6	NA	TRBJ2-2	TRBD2	CASSHSGGTDGELFF	TGTGCCAGCAGTCATAGCGGGGGGACGGACGGGGAGCTGTTTTTT
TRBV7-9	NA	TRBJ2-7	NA	CASSPGGQVPYYEQYF	TGTGCCAGCAGCCCGGGGGGACAGGTACCATACTACGAGCAGTACTTC
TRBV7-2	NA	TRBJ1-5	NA	CASSLESRINQPQHF	TGTGCCAGCAGCTTAGAGAGCCGTATCAATCAGCCCCAGCATTTT
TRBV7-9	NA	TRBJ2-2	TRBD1	CASSLGQGLSGELFF	TGTGCCAGCAGCTTGGGACAGGGGTTATCCGGGGAGCTGTTTTTT
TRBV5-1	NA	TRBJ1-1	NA	CASSPGGGRNTEAFF	TGCGCCAGCAGCCCCGGGGGGGGCAGGAACACTGAAGCTTTCTTT
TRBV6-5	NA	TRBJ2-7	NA	CASSYSTVGSYEQYF	TGTGCCAGCAGTTACTCGACAGTGGGCTCCTACGAGCAGTACTTC
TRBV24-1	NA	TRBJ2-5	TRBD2	CATSDVAGDQETQYF	TGTGCCACCAGTGATGTAGCGGGGGACCAAGAGACCCAGTACTTC
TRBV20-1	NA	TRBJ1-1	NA	CSCPGNTEAFF	TGCAGCTGCCCGGGTAACACTGAAGCTTTCTTT